Following are 5 T cell receptor beta chains from one sample sequenced in a study of cytomegalovirus exposure and HLA in healthy donors. The PCR contained 60 Vbeta and 13 Jbeta primers. Profiling relied on immunoSEQ multiplex PCR, and the TCRdb table lists in-frame clones only, not all of them. The table has almost 200,000 clones, roughly 80% seen once. The sequenced sample consisted of PBMCs. These receptors originate from a male donor in good health and CMV-seropositive.

A few counts support this clone. The chain couples TRBV5-6 to TRBJ2-7; 8 positions match TRBD1. With V trimmed by 0 bases and J by 0 bases, 5 bases remained unmatched. The germline V gene encodes CDR1 SGHDT and CDR2 YYEEEE. The CDR3 extends over 16 amino acids. The CDR3 sequence: CASSLAPGQASYEQYF. CDR3 nucleotides: TGTGCCAGCAGCTTGGCTCCGGGACAGGCCTCCTACGAGCAGTACTTC.

The table lists this clone with a few counts. This chain joins TRBV6-1 and TRBJ1-2, with D perhaps matching TRBD1 (5 bases). The CDR3 has 16 residues. Germline CDR1 is MNHNS and CDR2 is SASEGT. The V and J ends lost 4 bases and 5 bases respectively, with 20 bases between them. CDR3: CASSAYTGVSPYGYTF. The CDR3 coding sequence is TGTGCCAGCAGTGCCTATACGGGGGTCTCTCCTTATGGCTACACCTTC.

This clone was picked up one time. The chain links TRBV18 to TRBJ2-7; 7 bases match TRBD2. Germline loops: CDR1 KGHSH, CDR2 LQKENI. The V and J ends lost 6 bases and 3 bases, in that order; junction bases with no gene match: 8. This CDR3 is 14 amino acids long. The DNA for the CDR3 is TGTGCCAGCTCCCGGGCAGGGAGGGGCTACGAGCAGTACTTC. Translation gives CASSRAGRGYEQYF.

The CDR3 region has the DNA TGTGCCAGCAGTGAAGACAGGGGGCTTATAGATACGCAGTATTTT. Its translation is CASSEDRGLIDTQYF. V gene TRBV6-4 combines with J gene TRBJ2-3; 10 bases align to TRBD1. The germline V gene encodes CDR1 MRHNA and CDR2 SNTAGT. The V and J ends lost 3 bases and 5 bases, in that order; junction bases with no gene match: 5. The CDR3 runs to 15 residues.

J is TRBJ2-3 and V is TRBV27; unclear D gene. CDR3 length: 13 residues. The germline V and J ends were trimmed by 5 bases and 3 bases, with 9 bases remaining between them. The germline gives CDR1 MNHEY, CDR2 SMNVEV (reference sequence). CDR3 coding DNA: TGTGCCAGCAGTAGACTCGAGACAGATACGCAGTATTTT. It specifies CASSRLETDTQYF.